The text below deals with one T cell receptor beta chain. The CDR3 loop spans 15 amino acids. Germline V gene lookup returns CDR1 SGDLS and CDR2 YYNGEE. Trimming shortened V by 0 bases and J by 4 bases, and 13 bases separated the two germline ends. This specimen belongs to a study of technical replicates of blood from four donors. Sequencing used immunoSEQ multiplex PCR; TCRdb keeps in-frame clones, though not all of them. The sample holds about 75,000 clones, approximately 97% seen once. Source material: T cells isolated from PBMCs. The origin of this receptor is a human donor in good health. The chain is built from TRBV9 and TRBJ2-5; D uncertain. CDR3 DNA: TGTGCCAGCAGCGTAGCTTCAGGCTACCGAGAGACCCAGTACTTC. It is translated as CASSVASGYRETQYF.